The 18 T cell receptor beta chains in this list originate from one sample, sequenced in a study of cytomegalovirus exposure and HLA in healthy donors. 13 Jbeta primers and 60 Vbeta primers were used for the PCR. Assay: immunoSEQ multiplex PCR; the TCRdb copy retains only in-frame clones and omits some. The sample holds roughly 34,000 clones, roughly 69% seen once. Sequenced sample: PBMCs. The source is a man between 25 and 39 years old in good health and CMV-seronegative.

V gene TRBV7-2 combines with J gene TRBJ1-1, with unresolved D. The CDR3 is 13 amino acids. V was shortened by 1 base and J by 4 bases, with 7 bases between the two germline ends. Germline assignment: CDR1 SGHTA and CDR2 FQGNSA. CDR3 bases: TGTGCCAGCAGCTTAGGCATAGTCACTGAAGCTTTCTTT. As protein: CASSLGIVTEAFF.

The chain combines TRBV4-1 with TRBJ1-1; D uncertain. V lost 1 base to trimming and J lost 4 bases, with 13 bases between them. The CDR3 is 15 residues long. The germline gives CDR1 MGHRA, CDR2 YSYEKL. The CDR3 nucleotides are TGCGCCAGCAGCCAAGCGTCGGGTCTTCCCACTGAAGCTTTCTTT. Amino acid sequence: CASSQASGLPTEAFF.

The chain links TRBV6-5 to TRBJ2-2, with unresolved D. The CDR3 is made up of 14 amino acids. Germline V lookup: CDR1 MNHEY, CDR2 SVGAGI. Trimming left V 7 bases short and J 2 bases short, with 11 bases between. As DNA, the CDR3 is TGTGCCAGCAAGAAAAGGAGAAACACCGGGGAGCTGTTTTTT. Translated: CASKKRRNTGELFF.

This chain connects TRBV28 to TRBJ2-1, with D unresolved. The length of the CDR3 is 11 residues. The V and J ends lost 6 bases and 10 bases respectively, with 10 bases between them. Germline V gene lookup returns CDR1 MDHEN and CDR2 SYDVKM. The CDR3 bases are TGTGCCAGCAGCCTTAGCCCCGAGCAGTTCTTC. Amino acids: CASSLSPEQFF.

The chain uses TRBV28 and TRBJ1-2; D uncertain. The CDR3 covers 14 residues. The germline V gene has CDR1 MDHEN and CDR2 SYDVKM. Trimming cost V 5 bases and J 2 bases, with 12 bases left between them. The CDR3 is CASSPYAGNYGYTF. CDR3 in DNA: TGTGCCAGCAGTCCCTACGCGGGGAACTATGGCTACACCTTC.

The V call is TRBV10-3, the J call TRBJ2-7; D might be TRBD1 (5 bases). Deletions cut 6 bases from V and 0 bases from J, with 9 bases between. The germline V gene encodes CDR1 ENHRY and CDR2 SYGVKD. CDR3 length: 13 amino acids. The CDR3 region is CAISPDSSYEQYF. The CDR3 region has the DNA TGTGCCATCAGCCCTGACAGCTCCTACGAGCAGTACTTC.

The genes are TRBV4-1 and TRBJ2-4; D is uncertain. V gave up 3 bases and J gave up 8 bases, with 14 bases separating them. CDR3 size: 14 residues. The germline gives CDR1 MGHRA, CDR2 YSYEKL. CDR3 nucleotides: TGCGCCAGCAGCCACCTTTTCGGTTTGGACATTCAGTACTTC. Amino acids: CASSHLFGLDIQYF.

The chain links TRBV25-1 to TRBJ2-5; the match to TRBD2 covers 8 bases. Germline CDR1 MGHDK, CDR2 SYGVNS. The CDR3 loop spans 15 amino acids. Trimming cost V 6 bases and J 5 bases; bases outside gene matches: 11. The CDR3 coding sequence is TGTGCCAGCAGCCACCGGTTAGCGGGGTCGGAGACCCAGTACTTC. The encoded protein is CASSHRLAGSETQYF.

V and J are TRBV6-4 and TRBJ1-1, with D possibly being TRBD1 (6 bases). This CDR3 has 13 amino acids. V was clipped by 2 bases and J by 5 bases, with 9 bases between them. Germline CDR1 MRHNA, CDR2 SNTAGT. The CDR3 spells CASSDEGGTEAFF. DNA for the CDR3: TGTGCCAGCAGTGACGAAGGGGGAACTGAAGCTTTCTTT.

This rearrangement joins TRBV5-6 to TRBJ1-2; 7 bases map to TRBD1. CDR1 and CDR2 (germline): SGHDT, YYEEEE. The CDR3 spans 16 residues. Trimming took 4 bases from V and 2 from J; bases not matched to a gene: 11. The CDR3 is CASSPGPGTVNYGYTF. In DNA, the CDR3 is TGTGCCAGCAGCCCCGGTCCCGGGACAGTCAACTATGGCTACACCTTC.

The chain joins TRBV5-1 to TRBJ1-2; TRBD1 aligns across 7 bases. There are 13 residues in the CDR3. Germline V gives CDR1 SGHRS, CDR2 YFSETQ. The V gene end was trimmed by 7 bases and the J gene end by 7 bases; junction bases not matched to a gene: 10. The CDR3 sequence is CASSSGGTAGYTF. The DNA of the CDR3 is TGCGCCAGCTCCTCAGGGGGGACCGCTGGCTACACCTTC.

The chain recombines TRBV13 with TRBJ1-1; D possibly corresponds to TRBD1 (6 bases). The CDR3 totals 14 residues. Germline CDR1 is PRHDT and CDR2 is FYEKMQ (reference sequence). V lost 5 bases to trimming and J lost 2 bases, with 12 bases between them. The CDR3 nucleotides are TGTGCCAGCAGCCTGGGACAAACCAACACTGAAGCTTTCTTT. Its protein is CASSLGQTNTEAFF.

The rearrangement joins TRBV28 to TRBJ1-1; D is undetermined. Trimming stripped 4 bases from V and 7 bases from J, with 16 bases between. This CDR3 spans 14 amino acids. Germline lookup yields CDR1 MDHEN and CDR2 SYDVKM. CDR3 protein: CASSSILGILEAFF. The CDR3 nucleotides read TGTGCCAGCAGTTCGATACTCGGGATCCTTGAAGCTTTCTTT.

A few counts support this clone. The V and J genes are TRBV20-1 and TRBJ2-5; maybe TRBD1 (5 bases). V was shortened by 2 bases and J by 4 bases, with 5 bases between the two germline ends. The CDR3 runs to 11 residues. CDR1 DFQATT and CDR2 SNEGSKA come from the germline V gene (reference sequence). The CDR3 here is CSARRGETQYF. The CDR3 DNA is TGCAGTGCTAGAAGGGGAGAGACCCAGTACTTC.

This sequence joins TRBV10-1 and TRBJ2-3, with TRBD2 matching over 8 bases. This CDR3 comprises 15 residues. The trim removed 3 bases at V and 3 bases at J, leaving 5 bases unmatched. Germline CDR1 and CDR2: WNHNN and SYGVQD (reference sequence). The CDR3 loop is CASSDPSGGTDTQYF. DNA of the CDR3: TGCGCCAGCAGTGACCCAAGCGGGGGAACAGATACGCAGTATTTT.

The J gene is TRBJ2-5, the V gene TRBV11-2, with D possibly TRBD2 on 5 matching bases. Trimming cost V 5 bases and J 3 bases, with 16 bases left between them. The CDR3 is 15 residues long. The germline gives CDR1 SGHAT, CDR2 FQNNGV. The chain's CDR3 is CASSQEGDVKETQYF. The CDR3 nucleotides are TGTGCCAGCAGCCAAGAGGGAGACGTCAAAGAGACCCAGTACTTC.

The chain links TRBV7-2 to TRBJ2-5; 9 positions match TRBD2. The germline gives CDR1 SGHTA, CDR2 FQGNSA. This CDR3 spans 13 amino acids. The V gene end was trimmed by 5 bases and the J gene end by 5 bases; junction bases not matched to a gene: 3. CDR3 sequence (DNA): TGTGCCAGCAGCAATCTAGCGGGGGAGACCCAGTACTTC. Translated, it gives CASSNLAGETQYF.

The J gene is TRBJ2-5, the V gene TRBV6-5, with TRBD1 matching over 7 bases. Trimming at V came to 7 bases and at J to 2 bases, leaving 7 bases not matched to a gene. The CDR3 runs to 14 residues. Germline loops: CDR1 MNHEY, CDR2 SVGAGI. This CDR3 is CASKRGPIQETQYF. The CDR3 nucleotides read TGTGCCAGCAAAAGGGGGCCCATTCAAGAGACCCAGTACTTC.